Detailed here is one TCR beta chain. Its antigen remains unknown. The entry originates in a study of T-cell memory formation after mild COVID-19. General study points: CD4+ bias marked clones expanding day 15 to 37, unlike balanced contracting clones. Pre-infection memory contained some responding clones, which suggested that cross-reactive memory had joined. SARS-CoV-2 specificity of second-wave clones peaking day 37 was unconfirmed.

From the 5' RACE reads, TCRdb called clonotypes with MiXCR, one entry per CDR3 protein. The data contain 150,000 or so distinct CDR3 sequences, less than 40% of them singletons. The CDR3 sequence is 16 residues long. Germline V gives CDR1 SQVTM, CDR2 ANQGSEA. Trimming shortened V by 7 bases and J by 2 bases, and 21 bases separated the two germline ends. Sequencing used PBMCs or a T cell subset sorted from them (not recorded which). The receptor comes from an adult woman who had mild COVID-19 (a few samples of this study predate the infection). Cell type and time point are not known. J is TRBJ2-1 and V is TRBV29-1, with D maybe TRBD1 (5 bases). The CDR3 here is CSALPLTGQPYNEQFF. Written as DNA, the CDR3 is TGCAGCGCCTTGCCTCTCACAGGCCAACCCTACAATGAGCAGTTCTTC.